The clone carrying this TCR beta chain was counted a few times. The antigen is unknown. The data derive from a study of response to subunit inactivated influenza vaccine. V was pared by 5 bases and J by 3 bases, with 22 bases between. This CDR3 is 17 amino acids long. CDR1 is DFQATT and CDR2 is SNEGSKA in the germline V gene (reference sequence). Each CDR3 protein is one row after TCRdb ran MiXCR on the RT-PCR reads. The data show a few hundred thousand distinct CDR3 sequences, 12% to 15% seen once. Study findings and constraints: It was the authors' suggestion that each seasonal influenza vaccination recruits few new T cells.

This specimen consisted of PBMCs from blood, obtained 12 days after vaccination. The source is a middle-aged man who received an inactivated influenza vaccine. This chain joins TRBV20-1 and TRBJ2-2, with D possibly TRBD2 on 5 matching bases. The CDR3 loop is CSAGGNSVFGDTGELFF. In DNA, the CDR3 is TGCAGTGCTGGAGGAAACAGCGTTTTCGGGGACACCGGGGAGCTGTTTTTT.